Each of the 30 T cell receptor beta chains below was sequenced from the same sample in a study of blood T cell repertoires in COVID-19 (TCRdb year 2020). Libraries were prepared through the immunoSEQ multiplex PCR assay. Sourced from immuneACCESS, this table was stored by TCRdb with only in-frame sequences that have V and J called. A share of the clones is absent; for the studies checked, an unresolved V gene accounts for under half, and the remainder has no known explanation. This sample holds approximately 44,000 clones; about 90% were observed only once. The ten largest clones add up to around 12% of the sample. Sequencing input: peripheral blood. All receptors derive from a human donor in a cohort sampled during active COVID-19.

The chain joins TRBV6-2 or TRBV6-3 to TRBJ1-1; D is unresolved. The germline gives CDR1 MNHEY, CDR2 SVGEGT. Trimming pared 2 bases from V and 5 bases from J, leaving 9 bases between. The CDR3 is 13 amino acids. CDR3 loop: CASSYGWRTEAFF. CDR3 nucleotides: TGTGCCAGCAGTTACGGGTGGAGAACTGAAGCTTTCTTT.

The chain couples TRBV15 to TRBJ1-2, with D perhaps matching TRBD1 (5 bases). The germline V and J ends were trimmed by 0 bases and 4 bases, with 12 bases remaining between them. This CDR3 is built from 15 residues. CDR1 and CDR2 (germline): LNHNV, YYDKDF (reference sequence). CDR3 sequence: CATSRDGTPFYGYTF. In nucleotides, the CDR3 is TGTGCCACCAGCAGAGATGGGACTCCCTTCTATGGCTACACCTTC.

The chain combines TRBV7-2 with TRBJ1-1; TRBD1 matches at 10 bases. V was clipped by 4 bases and J by 1 base; unmatched bases: 12. Germline V CDR1 and CDR2: SGHTA, FQGNSA. This CDR3 spans 18 amino acids. The CDR3 DNA reads as TGTGCCAGCAGCTCACGTCCCGGGACAGGGGCTTCGAACACTGAAGCTTTCTTT. Its protein is CASSSRPGTGASNTEAFF.

The chain has TRBV6-2 or TRBV6-3 and TRBJ2-7, with 9 nucleotides matching TRBD2. There are 15 residues in the CDR3. Germline values: CDR1 MNHEY, CDR2 SVGEGT. Germline trimming cut 2 bases from V and 1 base from J; bases unmatched to any gene: 3. This chain's CDR3 is CASSYPSGRSYEQYF. As DNA, the CDR3 is TGTGCCAGCAGTTACCCAAGCGGGAGGTCCTACGAGCAGTACTTC.

This sequence joins TRBV16 and TRBJ2-7, with 7 bases fitting TRBD1. Germline trimming cut 7 bases from V and 3 bases from J; bases unmatched to any gene: 6. Per the germline V gene, CDR1 is KGHSY and CDR2 is FQNENV. The CDR3 totals 13 residues. CDR3 amino acids: CASKSSGGYEQYF. CDR3 sequence (DNA): TGTGCCAGCAAGTCATCAGGGGGCTACGAGCAGTACTTC.

The chain couples TRBV7-2 to TRBJ2-5, with TRBD2 identical over 13 bases. The length of the CDR3 is 16 residues. Trimming removed 5 bases from V and 2 bases from J; junction bases left unmatched: 5. CDR1 and CDR2 from the germline V gene are SGHTA and FQGNSA. CDR3 DNA: TGTGCCAGCAGCCCTCAGACTAGCGGGGGGCAAGAGACCCAGTACTTC. Translating gives CASSPQTSGGQETQYF.

The genes are TRBV24-1 and TRBJ2-1, with TRBD2 identical over 10 bases. CDR3 length: 19 amino acids. From germline, CDR1 is KGHDR and CDR2 SFDVKD. V shed 6 bases, J shed 1 base, and the junction held 14 bases outside the gene matches. CDR3 amino acids: CATSPKGALAGASYNEQFF. In nucleotides, the CDR3 is TGTGCCACCAGTCCCAAAGGGGCTCTAGCGGGAGCGTCCTACAATGAGCAGTTCTTC.

The rearrangement uses TRBV12-1 and TRBJ2-3; the table names TRBD1, a call not compared with the DNA. TRBV12-1 is assigned pseudogene status. The length of the CDR3 is 13 residues. The CDR3 is CASSSQGGDTQYF. In DNA, the CDR3 is TGTGCCAGCAGCTCCCAAGGGGGAGATACGCAGTATTTT.

The gene calls are TRBV10-3 and TRBJ1-4; D is possibly TRBD1 (5 bases). Trimming took 2 bases from V and 0 from J, leaving 7 bases between them. Germline CDR1 and CDR2: ENHRY and SYGVKD. This CDR3 has 15 amino acids. CDR3 sequence (DNA): TGTGCCATCAGTGAGGGCAGGGCAACTAATGAAAAACTGTTTTTT. Its translation: CAISEGRATNEKLFF.

This chain uses TRBV5-1 with TRBJ2-1; TRBD1 matches 7 bases. The V gene end was trimmed by 4 bases and the J gene end by 7 bases; junction bases not matched to a gene: 8. The germline V gene has CDR1 SGHRS and CDR2 YFSETQ. CDR3 length equals 14 residues. Here the CDR3 reads CASSRTGQENEQFF. DNA for the CDR3: TGCGCCAGCAGCCGAACCGGACAGGAGAATGAGCAGTTCTTC.

The rearrangement uses TRBV5-6 and TRBJ2-7, with D unresolved. Trimming shortened V by 0 bases and J by 6 bases, and 19 bases separated the two germline ends. The CDR3 runs 16 residues. The germline CDR1 and CDR2 sequences are SGHDT and YYEEEE. The CDR3 DNA follows: TGTGCCAGCAGCTTGGATGGGCGCCCCCCCCCATCCGAGCAGTACTTC. As protein: CASSLDGRPPPSEQYF.

This chain uses TRBV10-3 with TRBJ2-7, with 10 bases identical to TRBD2. The germline V gene has CDR1 ENHRY and CDR2 SYGVKD. The CDR3 contains 15 residues. The ends lost 3 bases at V and 6 bases at J; junction bases unmatched: 8. This CDR3 is CAISDRASGRSEQYF. CDR3 bases: TGTGCCATCAGTGATCGGGCTAGCGGGAGATCCGAGCAGTACTTC.

The chain couples TRBV27 to TRBJ2-7, with D uncertain. The CDR3 is 17 amino acids. The germline CDR1 and CDR2 sequences are MNHEY and SMNVEV (reference sequence). V was shortened by 2 bases and J by 2 bases, with 19 bases between the two germline ends. The CDR3 sequence is CASSLKALVEPPYEQYF. CDR3 coding DNA: TGTGCCAGCAGTTTAAAGGCTCTAGTAGAGCCCCCCTACGAGCAGTACTTC.

The chain is built from TRBV18 and TRBJ1-6; D remains ambiguous. CDR1 and CDR2 (germline): KGHSH, LQKENI. The CDR3 runs 13 residues. Trimming removed 3 bases at V and 8 bases at J, with 8 bases between. As DNA, the CDR3 is TGTGCCAGCTCACCGAATGGGCATTCACCCCTCCACTTT. Protein sequence: CASSPNGHSPLHF.

Only one count was recorded for this clone. J is TRBJ2-6 and V is TRBV7-9; 8 bases fit TRBD1. CDR3 length equals 16 residues. Germline CDR1 is SEHNR and CDR2 is FQNEAQ (reference sequence). V was clipped by 5 bases and J by 5 bases; unmatched bases: 8. CDR3 sequence: CASSDSTGGRANVLTF. The CDR3 DNA follows: TGTGCCAGCAGCGATTCAACAGGGGGTCGGGCCAACGTCCTGACTTTC.

V gene TRBV27 combines with J gene TRBJ2-7, with 11 bases fitting TRBD2. Germline CDR1 MNHEY, CDR2 SMNVEV (reference sequence). This CDR3 contains 15 residues. Trimming took 2 bases from V and 3 from J; bases not matched to a gene: 3. As DNA, the CDR3 is TGTGCCAGCAGTTTAGCTACTAGCGGGAGCTACGAGCAGTACTTC. Translation: CASSLATSGSYEQYF.

This chain connects TRBV6-5 to TRBJ2-7, with D possibly matching TRBD2 (6 bases). This CDR3 is built from 13 residues. Per germline, CDR1 MNHEY and CDR2 SVGAGI. V dropped 8 bases and J dropped 0 bases, with 11 bases sitting between them. The CDR3 here is CASRVGGSYEQYF. CDR3 nucleotides: TGTGCCAGCCGGGTGGGAGGCTCCTACGAGCAGTACTTC.

The rearrangement links TRBV12-3 or TRBV12-4 to TRBJ1-4; D is undetermined. CDR3 size: 12 residues. Trimming took 6 bases from V and 10 from J, leaving 12 bases between them. The CDR3 nucleotides are TGTGCCAGCAGCTTCCGGGAGGGAAAACTGTTTTTT. As protein: CASSFREGKLFF.

The chain is built from TRBV11-2 and TRBJ1-3; a possible D gene is TRBD1 (5 bases). The CDR3 consists of 15 residues. CDR1 and CDR2 (germline): SGHAT, FQNNGV. V dropped 3 bases and J dropped 0 bases, with 9 bases sitting between them. For the CDR3, the DNA is TGTGCCAGCAGCTTTGACAGTTACTCTGGAAACACCATATATTTT. This translates into CASSFDSYSGNTIYF.

CDR3 region: CASRRTGEVTDTQYF. The CDR3 DNA reads as TGCGCCAGCAGGCGGACAGGGGAAGTAACAGATACGCAGTATTTT. This rearrangement joins TRBV5-1 to TRBJ2-3, with 9 positions matching TRBD1. The CDR3 covers 15 residues. Germline CDR1 reads SGHRS; CDR2 reads YFSETQ. The J segment lost 3 bases and the V segment lost 5 bases, leaving 7 bases of the junction unmatched. Using reference TRBV5-1 and TRBJ2-3 for the parts outside the CDR3, the full variable domain is KAGVTQTPRYLIKTRGQQVTLSCSPISGHRSVSWYQQTPGQGLQFLFEYFSETQRNKGNFPGRFSGRQFSNSRSEMNVSTLELGDSALYLCASRRTGEVTDTQYFGPGTRLTVL.

The gene calls are TRBV3-1 (or the pseudogene TRBV3-2) and TRBJ2-2; the match to TRBD1 covers 11 bases. Germline V gene sequence: CDR1 LGHDT, CDR2 YNNKEL (reference sequence). CDR3 length: 16 residues. J gave up 7 bases and V 3 bases, and 7 bases lay outside the gene matches. CDR3 amino acids: CASSHRRTGGSGELFF. In nucleotides, the CDR3 is TGTGCCAGCAGCCACCGAAGGACAGGGGGCAGCGGGGAGCTGTTTTTT.

V usage is TRBV7-2 and J usage is TRBJ1-2; TRBD1 agrees at 11 bases. This CDR3 is built from 15 residues. Germline V CDR1 and CDR2: SGHTA, FQGNSA. The V and J ends lost 5 bases and 3 bases, in that order; junction bases with no gene match: 5. DNA for the CDR3: TGTGCCAGCAGCGGGCCGGGACAGGGGGACTATGGCTACACCTTC. Translating gives CASSGPGQGDYGYTF.

This rearrangement joins TRBV7-2 to TRBJ2-3; perhaps TRBD2 as D (6 bases). CDR3 length: 17 residues. Germline loops: CDR1 SGHTA, CDR2 FQGNSA. Trimming removed 1 base from V and 4 bases from J, with 18 bases in between. CDR3 nucleotide sequence: TGTGCCAGCAGCTTAGAGGGGACTGGAATTTACCCAGATACGCAGTATTTT. Translating it yields CASSLEGTGIYPDTQYF.

This clone was seen only once. This rearrangement joins TRBV5-4 to TRBJ2-1; TRBD2 agrees at 9 bases. V shed 0 bases, J shed 9 bases, and the junction held 10 bases outside the gene matches. Germline CDR1 SGHNT, CDR2 YYREEE (reference sequence). This CDR3 region has 16 residues. The CDR3 sequence is CASSLEASGGRGEQFF. CDR3 bases: TGTGCCAGCAGCTTGGAGGCCAGCGGGGGGAGGGGTGAGCAGTTCTTC.

The chain is built from TRBV27 and TRBJ1-3; D remains ambiguous. Trimming cost V 6 bases and J 3 bases, with 12 bases left between them. CDR1 and CDR2 from the germline V gene are MNHEY and SMNVEV (reference sequence). CDR3 length: 14 residues. Here the CDR3 DNA reads TGTGCCAGCAGCCGAAAGACGGGTGGAAACACCATATATTTT. Translation gives CASSRKTGGNTIYF.

The V and J genes are TRBV10-3 and TRBJ1-1; D ambiguous. CDR1 and CDR2 from the germline V gene are ENHRY and SYGVKD. This CDR3 spans 12 amino acids. Trimming removed 8 bases at V and 1 base at J, with 8 bases between. The CDR3 DNA is TGTGCCATCCGACATGAGAACACTGAAGCTTTCTTT. It encodes CAIRHENTEAFF.

The chain is built from TRBV7-2 and TRBJ2-4; 7 nucleotides align to TRBD2. CDR1 is SGHTA and CDR2 is FQGNSA in the germline V gene. The junction had 2 bases not matched to a gene; V was cut back by 4 bases and J by 2 bases. The CDR3 is 14 amino acids. The CDR3 DNA sequence: TGTGCCAGCAGCTGGGGAGGGACCAAAAACATTCAGTACTTC. Translated, it gives CASSWGGTKNIQYF.

The V gene is TRBV28, the J gene TRBJ2-7; 9 bases line up with TRBD1. V gave up 7 bases and J gave up 7 bases; unmatched junction bases: 11. CDR3 length equals 14 residues. Germline CDR1 MDHEN, CDR2 SYDVKM. DNA of the CDR3: TGTGCCAGCACCCGAGGACAGGGGACAGGGGAGCAGTACTTC. Protein sequence: CASTRGQGTGEQYF.

The V and J genes are TRBV4-1 and TRBJ2-5, with 8 bases identical to TRBD2. Germline CDR1 MGHRA, CDR2 YSYEKL. The trim removed 3 bases at V and 5 bases at J, leaving 5 bases unmatched. The CDR3 has 14 residues. The CDR3 bases are TGCGCCAGCAGCCAGCAAACGGGGGGGGAGACCCAGTACTTC. Residues: CASSQQTGGETQYF.

The rearrangement uses TRBV21-1 and TRBJ1-1. TRBV21-1 is a pseudogene segment. The CDR3 has 15 residues. The CDR3 coding sequence is TGTGCCAGCACCCCCGGGGGGGAAGTCTGTCCCGAAGCTTTCTTT. Amino acid sequence: CASTPGGEVCPEAFF.